These T cell receptor beta chains were read from a single sample in a study of cytomegalovirus exposure and HLA in healthy donors. The method was immunoSEQ multiplex PCR; TCRdb's version includes in-frame clones alone and lacks a portion of them. The sample has under 200,000 clones, approximately 80% seen once. The source material was PBMCs. These receptor sequences come from a man aged 50 or older in good health and CMV-seropositive. The CDR3 runs from the conserved cysteine through the conserved F or W. D genes are given only for firm matches. Clone size is stated in some rows and not others, as once, few, many or a class when expanded.

v_call	d_call	j_call	cdr3_length	clone_size	cdr3_aa	cdr3_nt
TRBV10-3	-	TRBJ2-1	11	few	CAISESQDLFF	TGTGCCATCAGTGAGTCTCAGGACTTGTTCTTC
TRBV4-2	TRBD2	TRBJ2-5	17	-	CASSQLRAGGGSETQYF	TGTGCCAGCAGCCAGCTTAGGGCGGGGGGGGGTTCGGAGACCCAGTACTTC
TRBV19	TRBD1	TRBJ2-7	14	-	CASSFRDRPYEQYF	TGTGCCAGTAGTTTCCGGGACAGACCCTACGAGCAGTACTTC
TRBV5-1	TRBD1	TRBJ1-5	15	-	CASSFSGGDRQPQHF	TGCGCCAGCAGCTTCTCAGGGGGCGACCGACAGCCCCAGCATTTT
TRBV7-9	TRBD1	TRBJ2-1	15	once	CASSSTGTGIDEQFF	TGTGCCAGCAGCTCAACCGGGACAGGGATCGATGAGCAGTTCTTC
TRBV28	-	TRBJ2-7	13	-	CASSPRSEYEQYF	TGTGCCAGCAGTCCCCGCTCCGAGTACGAGCAGTACTTC
TRBV7-3	-	TRBJ2-2	13	-	CASSLTQTGELFF	TGTGCCAGCAGCTTAACTCAAACCGGGGAGCTGTTTTTT
TRBV19	-	TRBJ2-1	15	-	CASSNGLAAYNEQFF	TGTGCCAGTAGTAACGGGCTAGCAGCTTACAATGAGCAGTTCTTC
TRBV6-5	TRBD1	TRBJ2-7	13	-	CASRINRGDEQYF	TGTGCCAGCAGGATCAACAGGGGGGACGAGCAGTACTTC
TRBV29-1	TRBD1	TRBJ2-3	13	once	CSVARDREDTQYF	TGCAGCGTTGCCCGGGACAGGGAAGATACGCAGTATTTT
TRBV28	TRBD2	TRBJ2-1	15	few	CASSSGTSGRLEQFF	TGTGCCAGCAGTTCCGGGACTAGCGGGAGACTTGAGCAGTTCTTC
TRBV5-4	TRBD1	TRBJ1-3	16	-	CASSSNRGSSGNTIYF	TGTGCCAGCAGCTCGAACAGGGGGAGCTCTGGAAACACCATATATTTT
TRBV2	TRBD1	TRBJ1-1	13	-	CASRPDRATEAFF	TGTGCCAGCAGACCCGACAGGGCCACTGAAGCTTTCTTT
TRBV5-4	TRBD1	TRBJ1-2	14	few	CASSPGQGNYGYTF	TGTGCCAGCAGCCCCGGACAGGGGAACTATGGCTACACCTTC
TRBV5-4	TRBD2	TRBJ2-1	17	-	CASSLGGGGGAYNEQFF	TGTGCCAGCAGCTTGGGTGGGGGCGGGGGGGCCTACAATGAGCAGTTCTTC
TRBV6-5	-	TRBJ1-2	15	-	CASSYSGGVRHGYTF	TGTGCCAGCAGTTACTCGGGAGGGGTCAGGCATGGCTACACCTTC
TRBV12-5	TRBD1	TRBJ2-1	15	-	CASGRDRVAYNEQFF	TGTGCTAGTGGCCGAGACAGGGTGGCCTACAATGAGCAGTTCTTC
TRBV27	-	TRBJ1-1	15	few	CASSLRNRRDTEAFF	TGTGCCAGCAGTCTCAGGAACAGGAGGGACACTGAAGCTTTCTTT
TRBV11-3	-	TRBJ2-2	14	-	CASSLETGFGELFF	TGTGCCAGCAGCTTAGAAACAGGGTTCGGGGAGCTGTTTTTT
TRBV28	-	TRBJ1-4	14	once	CASSSPSPNEKLFF	TGTGCCAGCAGTTCCCCTAGCCCGAATGAAAAACTGTTTTTT
TRBV9	-	TRBJ2-1	15	-	CASSVAGANYNEQFF	TGTGCCAGCAGCGTAGCTGGAGCTAACTACAATGAGCAGTTCTTC
TRBV11-3	TRBD2	TRBJ2-1	17	-	CASSQSGGAKSYNEQFF	TGTGCCAGCAGCCAGTCGGGGGGGGCTAAGTCCTACAATGAGCAGTTCTTC
TRBV5-4	TRBD2	TRBJ2-7	16	-	CASSLGTSGIRNEQYF	TGTGCCAGCAGCTTGGGAACTAGCGGAATAAGGAACGAGCAGTACTTC
TRBV30	TRBD1	TRBJ1-4	15	-	CAWSRPGTGEGKLFF	TGTGCCTGGAGTCGGCCCGGGACAGGCGAGGGAAAACTGTTTTTT
TRBV6-5	-	TRBJ1-4	14	-	CASTGGRTNEKLFF	TGTGCCAGCACGGGGGGGCGGACTAATGAAAAACTGTTTTTT
TRBV6-4	TRBD1	TRBJ1-2	15	-	CASSEGAGGDYGYTF	TGTGCCAGCAGTGAGGGCGCAGGGGGCGACTATGGCTACACCTTC
TRBV27	-	TRBJ1-1	13	-	CATLNGMNTEAFF	TGTGCCACCTTGAACGGTATGAACACTGAAGCTTTCTTT
TRBV5-1	TRBD1	TRBJ2-2	15	-	CASLTGTDDTGELFF	TGCGCCAGCCTAACTGGGACAGATGACACCGGGGAGCTGTTTTTT
TRBV7-2	-	TRBJ2-1	15	-	CASSLVRIASGEQFF	TGTGCCAGCAGCTTAGTAAGAATAGCTTCTGGTGAGCAGTTCTTC
TRBV25-1	-	TRBJ1-1	14	-	CASSGGGVDTEAFF	TGTGCCAGCAGTGGCGGGGGGGTTGACACTGAGGCTTTCTTT
TRBV9	-	TRBJ2-1	13	-	CASSVGLGDEQFF	TGTGCCAGCAGCGTAGGTCTAGGGGATGAGCAGTTCTTC
TRBV19	TRBD1	TRBJ1-5	15	-	CASSIGVTGYQPQHF	TGTGCCAGTAGTATAGGGGTGACAGGGTATCAGCCCCAGCATTTT
TRBV11-1	TRBD1	TRBJ2-1	15	-	CASSLRDRVGNEQFF	TGTGCCAGCAGCTTAAGGGACAGGGTCGGGAATGAGCAGTTCTTC
TRBV30	TRBD1	TRBJ1-2	14	once	CAYHPGQGGYGYTF	TGTGCCTACCACCCGGGACAGGGGGGCTATGGCTACACCTTC
TRBV20-1	-	TRBJ2-7	11	-	CSASSRYEQYF	TGCAGTGCTAGCTCTAGATACGAGCAGTACTTC
TRBV2	TRBD2	TRBJ2-3	16	-	CASSPTSVPSTDTQYF	TGTGCCAGCAGCCCCACTAGCGTTCCAAGCACAGATACGCAGTATTTT
TRBV9	TRBD2	TRBJ2-1	15	-	CASSASGSSYNEQFF	TGTGCCAGCAGCGCCAGCGGGAGCTCCTACAATGAGCAGTTCTTC
TRBV19	-	TRBJ1-2	13	-	CASRTEANYGYTF	TGTGCCAGTAGGACAGAGGCTAACTATGGCTACACCTTC
TRBV14	TRBD1	TRBJ2-7	16	-	CASSQGPHRGTYEQYF	TGTGCCAGCAGCCAAGGACCCCACAGGGGGACCTACGAGCAGTACTTC
TRBV11-3	TRBD1	TRBJ2-1	14	once	CASNRGTLPNEQFF	TGTGCCAGCAACAGGGGAACACTCCCCAATGAGCAGTTCTTC
TRBV19	TRBD1	TRBJ1-6	17	-	CASTSRGIQGGNSPLHF	TGTGCCAGTACCTCTCGGGGCATACAGGGGGGAAATTCACCCCTCCACTTT
TRBV7-6	TRBD2	TRBJ2-7	15	-	CASSLGREGRYEQYF	TGTGCCAGCAGCTTAGGGCGGGAGGGCCGCTACGAGCAGTACTTC
TRBV28	-	TRBJ1-2	12	-	CASSLSPGGYTF	TGTGCCAGCAGTTTATCCCCCGGGGGCTACACCTTC
TRBV28	TRBD1	TRBJ1-1	12	-	CASRGQAIEAFF	TGTGCCAGCCGGGGACAGGCGATTGAAGCTTTCTTT
TRBV7-6	-	TRBJ2-3	14	-	CASSPERSTDTQYF	TGTGCCAGCAGCCCCGAACGGAGCACAGATACGCAGTATTTT
TRBV5-4	-	TRBJ2-1	15	-	CASSLTAISYNEQFF	TGTGCCAGCAGCTTGACCGCTATTTCCTACAATGAGCAGTTCTTC
TRBV4-2	-	TRBJ1-2	12	-	CASSLGVYGYTF	TGTGCCAGCAGCCTCGGAGTGTATGGCTACACCTTC
TRBV9	-	TRBJ2-6	18	-	CASSVGNKLHSGANGLTF	TGTGCCAGCAGCGTAGGAAACAAACTTCACTCTGGGGCCAACGGCCTGACTTTC
TRBV4-2	-	TRBJ1-1	13	-	CASSRRDNGTAFF	TGTGCCAGCAGCCGAAGGGACAACGGTACGGCTTTCTTT
TRBV7-9	TRBD1	TRBJ2-7	14	-	CASSPDRVEYEQYF	TGTGCCAGCAGCCCGGACAGGGTTGAGTACGAGCAGTACTTC
TRBV30	-	TRBJ1-5	14	-	CAWSLGRVGQPQHF	TGTGCCTGGAGTCTCGGCAGGGTGGGTCAGCCCCAGCATTTT
TRBV5-5	-	TRBJ2-7	16	-	CASSLAAGFASYEQYF	TGTGCCAGCAGCTTGGCCGCGGGATTCGCTTCCTACGAGCAGTACTTC
TRBV5-8	-	TRBJ1-2	16	-	CASSPLQGPFNYGYTF	TGTGCCAGCAGCCCATTACAGGGTCCGTTTAACTATGGCTACACCTTC
TRBV5-1	TRBD2	TRBJ2-7	15	-	CASRGTSDIVNEQYF	TGCGCCAGCAGAGGGACTAGCGACATAGTTAACGAGCAGTACTTC
TRBV18	-	TRBJ1-1	12	-	CASSPDTAEAFF	TGTGCCAGCTCACCCGACACCGCTGAAGCTTTCTTT
TRBV10-3	TRBD1	TRBJ2-7	15	once	CAISPGTGILHEQYF	TGTGCCATCAGCCCCGGGACAGGGATTCTCCACGAGCAGTACTTC
TRBV19	-	TRBJ2-2	12	-	CASIQNTGELFF	TGTGCCAGTATTCAGAACACCGGGGAGCTGTTTTTT
TRBV27	-	TRBJ1-1	13	-	CASMGPYRAEAFF	TGTGCCAGTATGGGGCCTTACAGGGCTGAAGCTTTCTTT
TRBV18	-	TRBJ2-7	12	-	CASSLLVPEQYF	TGTGCCAGCTCCCTTCTAGTACCCGAGCAGTACTTC
TRBV4-1	-	TRBJ1-4	15	once	CASSQKARGDEKLFF	TGCGCCAGCAGCCAGAAAGCCAGGGGTGATGAAAAACTGTTTTTT